The present T cell receptor beta chain was sequenced within a study of blood T cell repertoires in COVID-19. As for the study in general: Collection of acute and convalescent COVID-19 samples took place in the United States, Italy and Spain. From T cells, B-cell-depleted T cells, or PBMCs came the material, which was cDNA or gDNA.

Per the study methods: By means of reference gene primer amplification, nucleated cell counts were estimated. Only in-frame clones appear in the TCRdb table, and some are missing; sequencing was by immunoSEQ multiplex PCR. D and trimming come from the DNA, and the V and J calls and clone size come from that table. Here the sample spans tens of thousands of clones, 75% to 90% being singletons. V shed 3 bases and J 4 bases; nucleotides not matched to a gene: 6. Germline CDR1 SGHTA, CDR2 FQGTGA. This CDR3 contains 15 residues. This chain joins TRBV7-3 and TRBJ2-5; TRBD1 agrees at 9 bases. The receptor comes from a man in his sixties with acute or convalescent COVID-19. Sequences were obtained from peripheral blood. CDR3 in DNA: TGTGCCAGCAGCTTCTCGGGACAGGGCGGAGAGACCCAGTACTTC. Amino acid sequence: CASSFSGQGGETQYF.